This T cell receptor beta chain was recovered during a study of shared clonotypes between healthy human individuals. The assay was immunoSEQ multiplex PCR, and TCRdb's table has in-frame clones only and misses some. The table lists approximately 1.5 million clones, less than 99% of them singletons. The V gene lost 1 base and the J gene lost 3 bases, with 10 bases spanning the gap. The CDR3 is made up of 14 amino acids. Germline lookup yields CDR1 SGHDN and CDR2 FVKESK. The sequenced material came from naive CD4+ T cells sorted from blood. Subset described: CD45RA+ positively selected. The chain joins TRBV14 to TRBJ2-7; TRBD1 is a possible D gene (6 bases). This clonotype was sampled from a man younger than 45 in good health. The CDR3 region is CASSQGTGFYEQYF. DNA for the CDR3: TGTGCCAGCAGCCAAGGTACAGGGTTCTACGAGCAGTACTTC.